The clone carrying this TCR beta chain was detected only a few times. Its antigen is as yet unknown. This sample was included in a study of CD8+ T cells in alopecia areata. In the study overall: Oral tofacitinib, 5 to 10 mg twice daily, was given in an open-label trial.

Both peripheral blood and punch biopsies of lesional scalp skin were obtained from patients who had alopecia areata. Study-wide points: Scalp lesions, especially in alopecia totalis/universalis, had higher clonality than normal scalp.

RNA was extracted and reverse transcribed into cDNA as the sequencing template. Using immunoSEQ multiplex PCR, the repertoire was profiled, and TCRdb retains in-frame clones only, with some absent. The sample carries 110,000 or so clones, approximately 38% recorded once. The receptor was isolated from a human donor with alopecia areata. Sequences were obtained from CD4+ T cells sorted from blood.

The CDR3 bases are TGCAGCGTCCGACTAGCGGGGCTTCATGAGCAGTTCTTC. Its protein is CSVRLAGLHEQFF. The chain has TRBV29-1 and TRBJ2-1, with TRBD2 matching 11 bases. J was trimmed by 8 bases and V by 6 bases; bases with no gene match: 6. In germline, CDR1 is SQVTM, CDR2 ANQGSEA. CDR3 length: 13 residues.